A selection of T cell receptor beta chains follows, all from one sample in a study of T cell repertoires in cytomegalovirus infection. Each CDR3 protein gets one entry after TCRdb re-called the reads with MiXCR. Of 150,000 to 180,000 distinct CDR3 sequences listed, about 25% are singletons. The sample consisted of PBMCs. Receptors were obtained from a human donor in good health (CMV status not recorded). Some clones in this sample may be carry-over from other donors' samples. The CDR3 runs from the conserved cysteine through the conserved F or W. The D gene is left open where the match is weak. Clone sizes are given selectively: once, few, many, or a class where the clone is expanded.

>TRBJ2-7|TRBV6-5|TRBD1|many
TGTGCCAGCAGTTACGCCGGGACAGGGGGTGGCGAGCAGTACTTC
CASSYAGTGGGEQYF
>TRBJ1-5|TRBV20-1|TRBD1|.
TGCAGTGTAGGGGACAGCGATCAGCCCCAGCATTTT
CSVGDSDQPQHF
>TRBJ2-3|TRBV28|.|few
TGTGCCAGCAGTTTTTTCCCGACTAGTAATTCAGATACGCAGTATTTT
CASSFFPTSNSDTQYF
>TRBJ2-3|TRBV7-6|.|many
TGTGCCAGCAGCTTAAAAGGGCAGGGTCCACGAGATACGCAGTATTTT
CASSLKGQGPRDTQYF
>TRBJ2-4|TRBV19|.|few
TGTGCCAGTAAATCGGGATTCCTAGCCAAAAACATTCAGTACTTC
CASKSGFLAKNIQYF
>TRBJ2-7|TRBV29-1|TRBD1|.
TGCAGCGTTGAACAGGCCCTTCTAGTTCCGGGACAGGGCTACGAGCAGTACTTC
CSVEQALLVPGQGYEQYF
>TRBJ2-2|TRBV6-5|.|.
TGTGCCAGCAGTTACTCTTCTTCTGGGGAGCTGTTTTTT
CASSYSSSGELFF
>TRBJ1-1|TRBV19|TRBD1|many
TGTGCCAGTAGTACCGGGACAGGGTACACTGAAGCTTTCTTT
CASSTGTGYTEAFF
>TRBJ2-3|TRBV28|TRBD2|few
TGTGCCAGCAGCACGCATCTCGGGGGGGGGACAGATACGCAGTATTTT
CASSTHLGGGTDTQYF
>TRBJ2-3|TRBV2|TRBD2|.
TGTGCCAGCAGTTGGACTAGCAACGCAGATACGCAGTATTTT
CASSWTSNADTQYF
>TRBJ1-1|TRBV19|.|.
TGTGCCAGTAGCCCTAGGACAGCTGAAGCTTTCTTT
CASSPRTAEAFF
>TRBJ2-3|TRBV6-6|TRBD2|few
TGTGCCAGCAGTTACGAGGGAGGGCGGGGAGATACGCAGTATTTT
CASSYEGGRGDTQYF
>TRBJ2-2|TRBV5-4|TRBD2|few
TGTGCCAGCAGCTTTGGACTAGCGGGAGGAGGGAAAACCGGGGAGCTGTTTTTT
CASSFGLAGGGKTGELFF
>TRBJ1-5|TRBV6-2/TRBV6-3|TRBD1|.
TGTGCCAGCAGTTATGTAGGACAGGGCTATCAGCCCCAGCATTTT
CASSYVGQGYQPQHF
>TRBJ1-5|TRBV7-2|.|many
TGTGCCAGCAGCGTCGGGACCAATCAGCCCCAGCATTTT
CASSVGTNQPQHF
>TRBJ2-7|TRBV25-1|.|.
TGTGCCAGCAGTGAATATGACTCCTACGAGCAGTACTTC
CASSEYDSYEQYF
>TRBJ2-1|TRBV5-1|TRBD1|.
TGCGCCAGCAGGGTGAGGTGGGACAGGTTCAATGAGCAGTTCTTC
CASRVRWDRFNEQFF
>TRBJ2-3|TRBV4-1|TRBD2|few
TGCGCCAGCAGCCCCCAACCGGGACTAGCGGGGGGGAGCACAGATACGCAGTATTTT
CASSPQPGLAGGSTDTQYF
>TRBJ1-2|TRBV28|.|.
TGTGCCAGCAGCTCAGGCGACAGGAGATATGGCTACACCTTC
CASSSGDRRYGYTF
>TRBJ2-7|TRBV7-9|.|many
TGTGCCAGCAGCTCGGACAGCAACGAGCAGTACTTC
CASSSDSNEQYF
>TRBJ2-5|TRBV5-4|.|.
TGTGCCAGCAGCTCTACAGGGTTCGAAGAGACCCAGTACTTC
CASSSTGFEETQYF
>TRBJ2-1|TRBV12-3/TRBV12-4|TRBD2|few
TGTGCCAGCAGTTTATCCGGGACTAGCGGGAGCGATGAGCAGTTCTTC
CASSLSGTSGSDEQFF
>TRBJ2-3|TRBV20-1|TRBD2|.
TGCAGTGCTGACCTTCTAGCGGGAGGCCAGTTTGATACGCAGTATTTT
CSADLLAGGQFDTQYF
>TRBJ2-3|TRBV7-2|TRBD2|.
TGTGCCAGCACCTCTCCTAGCGGGGCGACAGATACGCAGTATTTT
CASTSPSGATDTQYF
>TRBJ1-1|TRBV20-1|.|.
TGCAGTGCACCACAGGGAAGAGCTTTCTTT
CSAPQGRAFF
>TRBJ2-1|TRBV7-9|.|many
TGTGCCAGCAGCGCCCAGAGGGGGGCAGCTTTCTACAATGAGCAGTTCTTC
CASSAQRGAAFYNEQFF
>TRBJ2-7|TRBV7-2|TRBD2|medium-sized
TGTGCCAGCAGCAGACGACTAGCGGGAGTTAACCACGAGCAGTACTTC
CASSRRLAGVNHEQYF
>TRBJ2-5|TRBV7-2|.|many
TGTGCCAGCAGCCCCCTGGGGCTCCAAGAGACCCAGTACTTC
CASSPLGLQETQYF
>TRBJ2-5|TRBV15|TRBD2|.
TGTGCCACCAGCAGAGATGGGACTACCCAAGAGACCCAGTACTTC
CATSRDGTTQETQYF
>TRBJ2-1|TRBV12-3/TRBV12-4|TRBD1|.
TGTGCCAGCAGCCCCGGGACAGGGGGGAATGAGCAGTTCTTC
CASSPGTGGNEQFF
>TRBJ2-1|TRBV7-2|.|many
TGTGCCAGCAATTCGCAACGGGGGGCCGACAATGAGCAGTTCTTC
CASNSQRGADNEQFF
>TRBJ2-3|TRBV2|.|.
TGTGCCAGCAGCGCCCAGGACTATCCCGTCGGGCACACAGATACGCAGTATTTT
CASSAQDYPVGHTDTQYF
>TRBJ2-1|TRBV19|TRBD2|few
TGTGCCAGTAGTATTTCCAGCGGGAGCTCCTACAATGAGCAGTTCTTC
CASSISSGSSYNEQFF
>TRBJ2-3|TRBV7-3|TRBD1|.
TGTGCCAGCAGCTTAACGGGGACAGGGTCTAGCACAGATACGCAGTATTTT
CASSLTGTGSSTDTQYF
>TRBJ2-7|TRBV3-1|TRBD2|.
TGTGCCAGCAGTTCCGAACTAGCGGACCCCTACGAGCAGTACTTC
CASSSELADPYEQYF
>TRBJ2-1|TRBV4-3|.|few
TGCGCCAGCAGCCCGGGGGTCCAGAACAATGAGCAGTTCTTC
CASSPGVQNNEQFF
>TRBJ2-7|TRBV7-2|TRBD2|many
TGTGCCAGCAGCCCTCGACTAGCGGGAGGATCCTACGAGCAGTACTTC
CASSPRLAGGSYEQYF
>TRBJ2-1|TRBV12-5|TRBD1|few
TGTGCTAGTGGTTTCGGGACAGGGATGGGGCCAAACAATGAGCAGTTCTTC
CASGFGTGMGPNNEQFF
>TRBJ2-1|TRBV6-1|TRBD2|.
TGTGCCAGCAGCGGACTAGCGGGACTCTCCTACAATGAGCAGTTCTTC
CASSGLAGLSYNEQFF
>TRBJ1-5|TRBV27|.|many
TGTGCCAGCAGTTTATGGGGAGGCGGTCAGCCCCAGCATTTT
CASSLWGGGQPQHF
>TRBJ2-5|TRBV20-1|.|few
TGCAGTGCTAGATCTCAAGAGACCCAGTACTTC
CSARSQETQYF
>TRBJ2-7|TRBV6-5|TRBD2|few
TGTGCCAGCAGTTACGGCTTAGCGGGAGGCTACGAGCAGTACTTC
CASSYGLAGGYEQYF
>TRBJ1-5|TRBV19|TRBD1|few
TGTGCCAGTCATTTACGGGACAGACCCAATCAGCCCCAGCATTTT
CASHLRDRPNQPQHF
>TRBJ1-3|TRBV2|.|few
TGTGCCAGCAGCGGAGGGACACTTGGAAACACCATATATTTT
CASSGGTLGNTIYF
>TRBJ2-1|TRBV5-1|.|.
TGCGCCAGCAGCTTCACCGTCAACAATGAGCAGTTCTTC
CASSFTVNNEQFF
>TRBJ2-3|TRBV7-9|.|.
TGTGCCAGCAGCTTACGTTCCATGGGGGATACGCAGTATTTT
CASSLRSMGDTQYF
>TRBJ2-7|TRBV6-2/TRBV6-3|TRBD2|few
TGTGCCAGCAGTTCTCCGGGAGGACCCACCTACGAGCAGTACTTC
CASSSPGGPTYEQYF
>TRBJ2-3|TRBV24-1|TRBD2|.
TGTGCCACCAGTCAGGGCGGGAGCTCAGATACGCAGTATTTT
CATSQGGSSDTQYF
>TRBJ2-7|TRBV27|TRBD1|.
TGTGCCAGCAGTCCGGGACAGATTACCTACGAGCAGTACTTC
CASSPGQITYEQYF
>TRBJ2-2|TRBV7-9|TRBD1|few
TGTGCCAGCAGCGACCTAATAGGGGGCCGGGAGCTGTTTTTT
CASSDLIGGRELFF
>TRBJ2-3|TRBV7-9|.|.
TGTGCCAGCAGCTTGCTCGGCCTCACAGATACGCAGTATTTT
CASSLLGLTDTQYF